Given below is one T cell receptor beta chain in context. Antigen unknown. The CDR3 is made up of 15 amino acids. CDR1 and CDR2 (germline): DFQATT, SNEGSKA (reference sequence). The record originates from a study of T cells expressing NK-cell markers. Study observations and caveats: As a fraction of CD8+ T cells, dominant NKG2C+ clonotypes reached about 1.0-7.5% in more than five donors. For several donors, these clonotypes were likewise the leading ones in the CD3+CD56-NKG2C+ fraction.

After re-calling the 5' RACE reads, TCRdb lists one entry per CDR3 protein, DNA absent. This table holds some 140,000 distinct CDR3 sequences. This sequence joins TRBV20-1 and TRBJ2-1; lacking DNA, the TRBD2 call made by TCRdb goes unchecked. The source of this sequence is a woman between 45 and 65 years old in good health. Material: blood T cells: a sorted CD56 or NKG2C T cell subset, CD4+ or CD8+ T cells, or bulk PBMC T cells (not recorded which). The CDR3 reads CSARGLAGAYNEQFF.